This TCR beta chain is drawn from a study of beta chain features in type 1 diabetes. Study-level background: Sorted cells from all samples, numbering roughly 100,000,000, were examined.

Expressed TCRB transcripts were sequenced after all isolated RNA was converted to cDNA. Sequencing used immunoSEQ multiplex PCR; TCRdb keeps in-frame clones, though not all of them. This table has 300,000 to 450,000 clones, over 9.5% appearing once. The table lists this clone with a few counts. The antigen is unknown. The V gene's germline CDR1 is GTSNPN and CDR2 SVGIG (reference sequence). Trimming left V 4 bases short and J 3 bases short, with 10 bases between. CDR3 length equals 12 residues. Study-wide points: Any role of HLA type in TCRB rearrangement remained unresolved here. The naive, central memory and Treg TCRB repertoires showed an apparent similarity that was greater among patients than among healthy donors. cDNA sequencing could over-represent cells with high TCR expression.

This TCR was recovered from a man in his late teens or twenties in good health. Sequencing used naive CD4+ T cells from blood. This chain joins TRBV30 and TRBJ2-7; no firm D call. The CDR3 region has the DNA TGTGCCTGGAAACAAAATAACTACGAGCAGTACTTC. It translates to CAWKQNNYEQYF.